Following are 18 T cell receptor beta chains from one sample sequenced in a study of shared clonotypes between healthy human individuals. CD45RO-negative CD8 cells positively selected for CCR7 made up the naive population, which excluded terminally differentiated effector memory CD45RA+ cells. TCRdb's copy holds only in-frame clones and misses some; the assay was immunoSEQ multiplex PCR. The table shows about 870,000 clones, with roughly 92% occurring only once. The sample was naive CD8+ T cells sorted from blood. The receptors shown here come from a man younger than 45 in good health.

This chain links TRBV7-9 with TRBJ2-1; no clear D gene. This CDR3 is built from 14 residues. Trimming cost V 1 base and J 12 bases, with 16 bases left between them. The V gene's germline CDR1 is SEHNR and CDR2 FQNEAQ (reference sequence). CDR3 sequence reads: CASSLGSQLLGQFF. CDR3 coding DNA: TGTGCCAGCAGCTTAGGTTCACAGCTCCTGGGGCAGTTCTTC.

The V call is TRBV18, the J call TRBJ1-4, with 8 bases lining up with TRBD1. Germline values: CDR1 KGHSH, CDR2 LQKENI. Trimming at V came to 3 bases and at J to 7 bases, leaving 7 bases not matched to a gene. The CDR3 covers 15 residues. CDR3 nucleotides: TGTGCCAGCTCACCGTCCTCAGGGGGCGGTGAAAAACTGTTTTTT. It is translated as CASSPSSGGGEKLFF.

CDR3 nucleotide sequence: TGTGCCAGCAGCTTTAGTCCCGGACAGGGGGCCTTCTACGAGCAGTACTTC. Encoded protein: CASSFSPGQGAFYEQYF. The J gene is TRBJ2-7, the V gene TRBV7-9, with 11 bases that match TRBD1. This CDR3 contains 17 residues. V dropped 3 bases and J dropped 3; count of bases not matched to a gene: 10. Germline values: CDR1 SEHNR, CDR2 FQNEAQ (reference sequence). The full variable domain, in which reference TRBV7-9 and TRBJ2-7 provide the parts outside the CDR3, is DTGVSQNPRHKITKRGQNVTFRCDPISEHNRLYWYRQTLGQGPEFLTYFQNEAQLEKSRLLSDRFSAERPKGSFSTLEIQRTEQGDSAMYLCASSFSPGQGAFYEQYFGPGTRLTVT.

The V and J genes are TRBV4-3 and TRBJ2-7; D unresolved. Germline V lookup: CDR1 LGHNA, CDR2 YSLEER. The length of the CDR3 is 13 residues. Trimming removed 2 bases at V and 3 bases at J, with 8 bases between. DNA of the CDR3: TGCGCCAGCAGCCAAAACAGAGGCTACGAGCAGTACTTC. This gives the protein CASSQNRGYEQYF.

The chain links TRBV4-1 to TRBJ2-3, with TRBD1 as a possible D gene (5 bases). CDR1 and CDR2 from the germline V gene are MGHRA and YSYEKL. This CDR3 comprises 17 residues. V lost 8 bases and J lost 5, with 26 bases in between. The CDR3 is CASSPSGRDFIGDTQYF. As DNA, the CDR3 is TGCGCCAGCTCGCCGAGTGGCAGGGATTTTATTGGAGATACGCAGTATTTT.

Turning to this clone: An end of the junction differs from the germline gene, which may be a read error. The rearrangement joins TRBV7-7 to TRBJ2-2; D call uncertain. CDR1 SSHAT and CDR2 FNYEAQ come from the germline V gene (reference sequence). The CDR3 extends over 13 amino acids. CDR3 bases: TGTGCTAGCAGCTTACCCAACACCGGGGAGCTGTTTTTT. Its translation: CASSLPNTGELFF.

The chain uses TRBV10-3 and TRBJ2-2; TRBD1 matches at 8 bases. The CDR3 covers 16 residues. Looked up from germline, CDR1 is ENHRY and CDR2 is SYGVKD. The J segment lost 3 bases and the V segment lost 2 bases, leaving 5 bases of the junction unmatched. The CDR3 sequence: CAISEPDRVDTGELFF. The CDR3 region has the DNA TGTGCCATCAGTGAGCCGGACAGGGTTGACACCGGGGAGCTGTTTTTT.

The V call is TRBV19, the J call TRBJ2-1, with unresolved D. The germline V gene has CDR1 LNHDA and CDR2 SQIVND (reference sequence). The V gene lost 0 bases and the J gene lost 7 bases, with 13 bases spanning the gap. The CDR3 spans 15 residues. The CDR3 nucleotides read TGTGCCAGTAGTATAGAAGAACATAGGTGGAATGAGCAGTTCTTC. Its translation: CASSIEEHRWNEQFF.

The count of this clone is one. V gene TRBV29-1 combines with J gene TRBJ2-7; either TRBD1 or TRBD2 may supply D (5 bases each). CDR1 and CDR2 from the germline V gene are SQVTM and ANQGSEA. The ends were cut back, 7 bases at V and 3 bases at J, with 16 bases in the middle. CDR3 length: 13 residues. This chain's CDR3 is CSAEEAGSYEQYF. The CDR3 DNA reads TGCAGCGCTGAGGAAGCAGGGAGCTACGAGCAGTACTTC.

This sequence joins TRBV11-2 and TRBJ2-7; unclear D gene. CDR1 and CDR2 (germline): SGHAT, FQNNGV. V was cut by 5 bases and J by 1 base, with 12 bases left in between. The CDR3 is 14 amino acids. CDR3: CASSATLLSYEQYF. In nucleotides, the CDR3 is TGTGCCAGCAGCGCTACCCTATTGTCCTACGAGCAGTACTTC.

J is TRBJ2-5 and V is TRBV19; no clear D. The CDR3 covers 14 residues. In germline, CDR1 is LNHDA, CDR2 SQIVND (reference sequence). Trimming took off 3 bases at V and 7 bases at J, with 15 bases between the two ends. The CDR3 sequence is CASSIGREKATQYF. CDR3 bases: TGTGCCAGTAGTATTGGAAGGGAAAAGGCGACCCAGTACTTC.

CDR3 amino acids: CASSNNNGNQPQHF. The CDR3 nucleotides read TGTGCCAGCAGCAACAACAACGGGAATCAGCCCCAGCATTTT. This chain connects TRBV27 to TRBJ1-5, with D unresolved. The CDR3 sequence is 14 residues long. From germline, CDR1 is MNHEY and CDR2 SMNVEV (reference sequence). V lost 6 bases and J 4 bases, leaving 13 bases between the germline ends.

This chain joins TRBV28 and TRBJ2-1, with 13 positions matching TRBD2. CDR3 length equals 15 residues. Germline V lookup: CDR1 MDHEN, CDR2 SYDVKM. The junction had 4 bases not matched to a gene; V was cut back by 3 bases and J by 8 bases. The CDR3 here is CASSFGLAGEDEQFF. The CDR3 nucleotides read TGTGCCAGCAGTTTCGGACTAGCGGGAGAAGATGAGCAGTTCTTC. Full variable domain (outside the CDR3, taken from reference TRBV28 and TRBJ2-1): DVKVTQSSRYLVKRTGEKVFLECVQDMDHENMFWYRQDPGLGLRLIYFSYDVKMKEKGDIPEGYSVSREKKERFSLILESASTNQTSMYLCASSFGLAGEDEQFFGPGTRLTVL.

Here the CDR3 reads CASSSGLAGVLLRETQYF. CDR3 bases: TGTGCCAGTAGCTCCGGACTAGCGGGAGTCCTATTACGAGAGACCCAGTACTTC. V is TRBV19 and J is TRBJ2-5; 13 bases are shared with TRBD2. V dropped 6 bases and J dropped 4; count of bases not matched to a gene: 14. There are 18 residues in the CDR3. In germline, CDR1 is LNHDA, CDR2 SQIVND (reference sequence).

V and J are TRBV7-8 and TRBJ2-1; D could derive from TRBD1 or TRBD2 (5 bases each). This CDR3 comprises 15 residues. Trimming cost V 5 bases and J 4 bases, with 15 bases left between them. Per the germline V gene, CDR1 is SGHVS and CDR2 is FQNEAQ. The CDR3 nucleotides read TGTGCCAGCAGCCGGACACCCAGGGAGTACAATGAGCAGTTCTTC. It translates to CASSRTPREYNEQFF. Full variable domain (rest looked up from reference TRBV7-8 and TRBJ2-1): GAGVSQSPRYKVAKRGQDVALRCDPISGHVSLFWYQQALGQGPEFLTYFQNEAQLDKSGLPSDRFFAERPEGSVSTLKIQRTQQEDSAVYLCASSRTPREYNEQFFGPGTRLTVL.

The chain links TRBV7-6 to TRBJ2-3, with D uncertain. This CDR3 comprises 16 residues. Germline CDR1 SGHVS, CDR2 FNYEAQ. V was shortened by 1 base and J by 0 bases, with 11 bases between the two germline ends. The CDR3 sequence: CASSLGPGASTDTQYF. CDR3 DNA sequence: TGTGCCAGCAGCTTAGGACCGGGTGCTAGCACAGATACGCAGTATTTT.

The rearrangement links TRBV7-9 to TRBJ2-5, with a tentative D call TRBD1 (6 bases). CDR3 length equals 16 residues. With 2 bases removed from V and 1 base from J, the gap between germline ends came to 14 bases. Germline CDR1 is SEHNR and CDR2 is FQNEAQ (reference sequence). The CDR3 is CASSLRTEARQETQYF. The CDR3 DNA sequence: TGTGCCAGCAGCTTAAGGACAGAGGCCCGCCAAGAGACCCAGTACTTC. Supplemented by reference TRBV7-9 and TRBJ2-5, the full variable domain reads DTGVSQNPRHKITKRGQNVTFRCDPISEHNRLYWYRQTLGQGPEFLTYFQNEAQLEKSRLLSDRFSAERPKGSFSTLEIQRTEQGDSAMYLCASSLRTEARQETQYFGPGTRLLVL.

The chain carries TRBV19 and TRBJ2-1, with D unclear. The CDR3 contains 13 residues. V was trimmed by 3 bases and J by 4 bases, leaving 7 bases between them. CDR1 is LNHDA, CDR2 SQIVND, per germline (reference sequence). CDR3 sequence reads: CASSINEYNEQFF. The CDR3 DNA is TGTGCCAGTAGTATCAACGAGTACAATGAGCAGTTCTTC.